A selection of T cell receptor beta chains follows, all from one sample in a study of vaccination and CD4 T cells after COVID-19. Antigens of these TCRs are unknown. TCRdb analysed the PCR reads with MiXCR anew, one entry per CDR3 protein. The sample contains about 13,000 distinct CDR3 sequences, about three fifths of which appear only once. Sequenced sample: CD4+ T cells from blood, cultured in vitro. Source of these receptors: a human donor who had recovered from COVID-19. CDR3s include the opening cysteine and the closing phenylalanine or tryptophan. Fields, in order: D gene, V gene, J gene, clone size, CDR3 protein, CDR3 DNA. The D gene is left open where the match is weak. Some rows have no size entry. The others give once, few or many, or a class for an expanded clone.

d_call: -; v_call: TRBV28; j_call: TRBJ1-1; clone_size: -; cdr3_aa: CASRNLGPNTEAFF; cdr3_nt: TGTGCCAGCAGAAATCTCGGGCCGAACACTGAAGCTTTCTTT
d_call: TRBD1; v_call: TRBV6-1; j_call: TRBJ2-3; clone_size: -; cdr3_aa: CASNPGQGTDTQYF; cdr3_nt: TGTGCCAGCAACCCGGGACAGGGAACAGATACGCAGTATTTT
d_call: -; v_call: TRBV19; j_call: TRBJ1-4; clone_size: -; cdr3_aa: CASRTTGPATNEKLFF; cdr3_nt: TGTGCCAGTAGAACCACCGGGCCTGCAACTAATGAAAAACTGTTTTTT
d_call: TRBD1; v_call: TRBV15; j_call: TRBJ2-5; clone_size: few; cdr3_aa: CATSRDGSGTGAETQYF; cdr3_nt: TGTGCCACCAGCAGAGATGGCTCTGGGACAGGGGCGGAGACCCAGTACTTC
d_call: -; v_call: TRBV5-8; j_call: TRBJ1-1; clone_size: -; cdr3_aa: CASSSTSTLNWNTEAFF; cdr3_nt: TGTGCCAGCAGCTCTACCTCGACCCTGAATTGGAACACTGAAGCTTTCTTT
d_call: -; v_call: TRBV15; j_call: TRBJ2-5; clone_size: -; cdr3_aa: CATSGGTGQGSETQYF; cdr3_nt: TGTGCCACCAGCGGGGGTACAGGGCAGGGATCGGAGACCCAGTACTTC
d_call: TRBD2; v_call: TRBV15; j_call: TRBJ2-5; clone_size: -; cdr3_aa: CATSDVGGETQYF; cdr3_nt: TGTGCCACCAGCGACGTGGGGGGGGAGACCCAGTACTTC
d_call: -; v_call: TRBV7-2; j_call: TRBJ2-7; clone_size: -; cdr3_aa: CASSLNSYEQYF; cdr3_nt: TGTGCCAGCAGCTTAAACTCCTACGAGCAGTACTTC
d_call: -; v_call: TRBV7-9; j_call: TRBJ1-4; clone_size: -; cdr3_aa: CASSRLTEVEKLFF; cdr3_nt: TGTGCCAGCAGCAGACTGACAGAAGTTGAAAAACTGTTTTTT
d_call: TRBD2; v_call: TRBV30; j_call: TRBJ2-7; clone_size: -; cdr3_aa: CAWRGSGRAYEQYF; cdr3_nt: TGTGCCTGGAGAGGTAGCGGGAGGGCTTACGAGCAGTACTTC
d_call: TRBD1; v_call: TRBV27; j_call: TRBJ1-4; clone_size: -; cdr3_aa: CASSFSGQGREKLFF; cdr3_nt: TGTGCCAGCAGTTTCTCGGGACAGGGGCGGGAAAAACTGTTTTTT
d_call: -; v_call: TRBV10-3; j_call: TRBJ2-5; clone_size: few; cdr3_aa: CAIRRDGFQETQYF; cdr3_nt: TGTGCCATCAGACGGGACGGCTTCCAAGAGACCCAGTACTTC
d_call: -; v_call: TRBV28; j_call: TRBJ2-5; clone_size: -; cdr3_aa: CASSHEIASEETQYF; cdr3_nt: TGTGCCAGCAGCCACGAAATTGCTAGCGAGGAGACCCAGTACTTC
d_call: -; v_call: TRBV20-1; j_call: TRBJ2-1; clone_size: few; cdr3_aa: CSATVNEQFF; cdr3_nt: TGCAGTGCAACAGTCAATGAGCAGTTCTTC
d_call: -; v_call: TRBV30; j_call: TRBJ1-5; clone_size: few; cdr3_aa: CAWSVGDYSNQPQHF; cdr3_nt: TGTGCCTGGAGTGTGGGAGACTATAGCAATCAGCCCCAGCATTTT
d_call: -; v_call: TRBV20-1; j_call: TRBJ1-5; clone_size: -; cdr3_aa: CSARDLGSNQPQHF; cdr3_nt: TGCAGTGCTAGAGATCTTGGTAGCAATCAGCCCCAGCATTTT
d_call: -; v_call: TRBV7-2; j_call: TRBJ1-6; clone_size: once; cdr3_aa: CASRPPGGSSPLHF; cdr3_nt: TGTGCCAGCAGACCCCCGGGGGGCAGTTCACCCCTCCACTTT
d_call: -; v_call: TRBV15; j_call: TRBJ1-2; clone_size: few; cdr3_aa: CATSRDTGVEGYGYTF; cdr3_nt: TGTGCCACCAGCAGAGATACGGGAGTGGAGGGCTATGGCTACACCTTC
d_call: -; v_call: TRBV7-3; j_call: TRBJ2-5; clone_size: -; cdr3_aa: CASSRGQLSGETQYF; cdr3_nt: TGTGCCAGCAGCCGAGGACAGCTTTCAGGAGAGACCCAGTACTTC
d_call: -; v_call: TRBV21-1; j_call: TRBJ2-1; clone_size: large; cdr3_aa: CASNRLAGVNEQFF; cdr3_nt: TGTGCCAGCAACCGACTAGCGGGAGTCAATGAGCAGTTCTTC
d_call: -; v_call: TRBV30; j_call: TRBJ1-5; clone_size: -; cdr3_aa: CAWSVGGNQPQHF; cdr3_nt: TGTGCCTGGAGTGTAGGGGGCAATCAGCCCCAGCATTTT
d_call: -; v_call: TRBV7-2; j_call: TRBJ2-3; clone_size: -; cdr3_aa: CASSLEGSGGRTQYF; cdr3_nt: TGTGCCAGCAGCTTAGAGGGGAGTGGTGGCAGGACGCAGTATTTT
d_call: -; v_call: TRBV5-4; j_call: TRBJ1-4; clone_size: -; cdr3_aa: CASSKDSTTGEKLFF; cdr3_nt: TGTGCCAGCAGCAAGGACAGCACTACAGGGGAAAAACTGTTTTTT
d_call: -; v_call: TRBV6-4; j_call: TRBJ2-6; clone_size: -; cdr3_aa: CASSDTSSGANVLTF; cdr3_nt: TGTGCCAGCAGTGACACTAGCTCTGGGGCCAACGTCCTGACTTTC
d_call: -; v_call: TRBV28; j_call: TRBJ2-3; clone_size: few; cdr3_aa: CASSLSVGTQYF; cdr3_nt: TGTGCCAGCAGTTTATCGGTTGGTACGCAGTATTTT
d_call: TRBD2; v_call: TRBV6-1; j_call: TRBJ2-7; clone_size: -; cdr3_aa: CASNLAGGRPLQYF; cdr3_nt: TGTGCCAGCAATTTAGCGGGAGGGAGGCCTTTGCAGTACTTC
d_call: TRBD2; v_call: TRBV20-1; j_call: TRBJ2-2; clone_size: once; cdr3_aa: CSARGTSGRRSTGELFF; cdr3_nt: TGCAGTGCTAGAGGGACTAGCGGGAGAAGGAGCACCGGGGAGCTGTTTTTT
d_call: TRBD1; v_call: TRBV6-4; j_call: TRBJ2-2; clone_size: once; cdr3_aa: CASSEGDRETGELFF; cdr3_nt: TGTGCCAGCAGTGAAGGCGACAGGGAGACCGGGGAGCTGTTTTTT
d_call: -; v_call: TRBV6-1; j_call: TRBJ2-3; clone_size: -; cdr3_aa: CASSPQGGTQYF; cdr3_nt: TGTGCCAGCAGTCCCCAGGGGGGTACGCAGTATTTT
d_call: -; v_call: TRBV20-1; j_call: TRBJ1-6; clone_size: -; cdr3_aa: CSALPDRISYNSPLHF; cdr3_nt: TGCAGTGCGCTGCCCGACAGGATCTCCTATAATTCACCCCTCCACTTT
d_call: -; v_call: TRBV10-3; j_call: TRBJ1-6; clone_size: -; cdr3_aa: CAIRRDGGTPLHF; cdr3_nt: TGTGCCATCCGACGGGACGGTGGTACTCCCCTCCACTTT
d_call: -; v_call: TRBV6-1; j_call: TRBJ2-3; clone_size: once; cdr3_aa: CASRTSTGMQYF; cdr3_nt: TGTGCCAGCAGAACATCGACAGGAATGCAGTATTTT
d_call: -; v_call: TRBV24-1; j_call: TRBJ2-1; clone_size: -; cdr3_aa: CATSDRKSSYNEQFF; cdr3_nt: TGTGCCACTTCAGACAGGAAGAGCTCCTACAATGAGCAGTTCTTC
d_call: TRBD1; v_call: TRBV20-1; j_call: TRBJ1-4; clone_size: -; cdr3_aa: CSARPGQGGEKLFF; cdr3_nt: TGCAGTGCTAGACCAGGACAGGGAGGCGAAAAACTGTTTTTT
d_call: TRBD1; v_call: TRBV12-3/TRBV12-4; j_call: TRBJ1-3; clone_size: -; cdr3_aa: CASSPPDRAGNTIYF; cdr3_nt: TGTGCCAGCAGTCCTCCGGACAGGGCTGGAAACACCATATATTTT
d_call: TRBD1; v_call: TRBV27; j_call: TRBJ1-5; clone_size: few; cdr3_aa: CASSIDRGNQPQHF; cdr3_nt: TGTGCCAGCAGCATTGACAGGGGGAATCAGCCCCAGCATTTT
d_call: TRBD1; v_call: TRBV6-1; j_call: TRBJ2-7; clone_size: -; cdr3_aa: CASSRIKTGGFYEQYF; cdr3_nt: TGTGCCAGCAGTCGGATTAAGACAGGGGGCTTTTACGAGCAGTACTTC
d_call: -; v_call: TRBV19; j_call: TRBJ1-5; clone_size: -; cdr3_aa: CASSIVRVQSNQPQHF; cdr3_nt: TGTGCCAGTAGTATAGTCAGGGTTCAAAGCAATCAGCCCCAGCATTTT
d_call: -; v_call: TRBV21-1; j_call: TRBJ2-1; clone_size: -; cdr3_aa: CASSLTGTGRPYNEQFF; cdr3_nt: TGTGCCAGCAGTTTAACCGGGACAGGCCGTCCCTACAATGAGCAGTTCTTC
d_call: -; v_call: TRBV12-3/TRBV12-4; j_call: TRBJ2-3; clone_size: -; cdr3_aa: CASSPGTSTDTQYF; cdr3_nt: TGTGCCAGCAGCCCCGGGACTAGCACAGATACGCAGTATTTT
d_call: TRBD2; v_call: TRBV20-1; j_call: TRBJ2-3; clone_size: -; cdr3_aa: CSAPTSGQEFDTQYF; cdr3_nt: TGCAGTGCACCTACTAGCGGTCAGGAGTTTGATACGCAGTATTTT
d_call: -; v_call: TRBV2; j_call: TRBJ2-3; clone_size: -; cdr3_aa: CASSESRILTDTQYF; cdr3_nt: TGTGCCAGCAGTGAATCCAGGATCCTCACAGATACGCAGTATTTT